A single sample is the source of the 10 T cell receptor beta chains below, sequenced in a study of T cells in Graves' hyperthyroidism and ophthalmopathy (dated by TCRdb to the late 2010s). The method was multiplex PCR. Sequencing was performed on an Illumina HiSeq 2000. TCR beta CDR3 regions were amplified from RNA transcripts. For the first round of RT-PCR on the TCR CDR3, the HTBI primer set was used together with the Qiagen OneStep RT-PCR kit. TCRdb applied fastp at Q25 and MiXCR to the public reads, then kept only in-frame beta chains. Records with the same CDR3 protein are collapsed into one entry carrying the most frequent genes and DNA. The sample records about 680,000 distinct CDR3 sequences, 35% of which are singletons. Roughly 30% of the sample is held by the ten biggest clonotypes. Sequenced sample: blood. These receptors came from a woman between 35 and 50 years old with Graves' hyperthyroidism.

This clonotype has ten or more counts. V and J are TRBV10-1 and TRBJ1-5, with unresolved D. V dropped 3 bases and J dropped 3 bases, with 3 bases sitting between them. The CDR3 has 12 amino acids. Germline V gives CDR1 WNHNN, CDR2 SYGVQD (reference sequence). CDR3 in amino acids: CASSEPNQPQHF. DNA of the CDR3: TGCGCCAGCAGTGAACCCAATCAGCCCCAGCATTTT.

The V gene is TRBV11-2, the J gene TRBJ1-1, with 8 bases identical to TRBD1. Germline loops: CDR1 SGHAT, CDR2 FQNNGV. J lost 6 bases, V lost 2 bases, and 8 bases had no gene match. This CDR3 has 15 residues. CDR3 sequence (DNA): TGTGCCAGCAGCTTATATACAGGGGGGTTGGCTGAAGCTTTCTTT. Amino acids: CASSLYTGGLAEAFF.

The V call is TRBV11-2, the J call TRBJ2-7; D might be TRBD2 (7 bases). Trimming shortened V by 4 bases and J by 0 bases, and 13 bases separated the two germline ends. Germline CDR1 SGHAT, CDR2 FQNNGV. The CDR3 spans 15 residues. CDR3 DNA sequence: TGTGCCAGCAGCTCCGCGGGGGCCAGCTCCTACGAGCAGTACTTC. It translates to CASSSAGASSYEQYF.

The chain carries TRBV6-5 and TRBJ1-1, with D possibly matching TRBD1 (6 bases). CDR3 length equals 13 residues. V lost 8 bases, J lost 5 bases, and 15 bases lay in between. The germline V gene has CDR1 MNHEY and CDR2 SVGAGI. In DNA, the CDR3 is TGTGCCAGCTTTCAGGGGACGGGGACTGAAGCTTTCTTT. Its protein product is CASFQGTGTEAFF.

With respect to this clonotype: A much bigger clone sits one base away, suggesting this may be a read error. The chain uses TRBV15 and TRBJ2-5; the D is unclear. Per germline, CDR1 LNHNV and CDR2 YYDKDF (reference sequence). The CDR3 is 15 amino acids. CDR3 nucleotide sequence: TGTGCCACCAACAGAGATAAAGTGGACGCTGCTACCCAGTACTTC. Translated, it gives CATNRDKVDAATQYF.

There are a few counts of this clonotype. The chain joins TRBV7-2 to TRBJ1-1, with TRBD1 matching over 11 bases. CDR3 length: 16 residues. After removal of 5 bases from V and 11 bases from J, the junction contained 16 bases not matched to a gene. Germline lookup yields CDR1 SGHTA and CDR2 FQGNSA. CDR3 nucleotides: TGTGCCAGCAGCGGTACTTTGGACAGGGGGCGAAGTGATGCTTTCTTT. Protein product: CASSGTLDRGRSDAFF. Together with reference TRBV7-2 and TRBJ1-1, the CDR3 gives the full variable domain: GAGVSQSPSNKVTEKGKDVELRCDPISGHTALYWYRQSLGQGLEFLIYFQGNSAPDKSGLPSDRFSAERTGGSVSTLTIQRTQQEDSAVYLCASSGTLDRGRSDAFFGQGTRLTVV.

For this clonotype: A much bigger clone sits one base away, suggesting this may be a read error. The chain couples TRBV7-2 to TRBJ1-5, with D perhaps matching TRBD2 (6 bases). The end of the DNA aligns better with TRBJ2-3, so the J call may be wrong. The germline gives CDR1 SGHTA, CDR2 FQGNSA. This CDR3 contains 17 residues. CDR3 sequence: CASSLGGIGSVGQPQYF. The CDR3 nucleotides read TGTGCCAGCAGCTTGGGGGGAATAGGGTCCGTGGGTCAGCCCCAGTATTTT.

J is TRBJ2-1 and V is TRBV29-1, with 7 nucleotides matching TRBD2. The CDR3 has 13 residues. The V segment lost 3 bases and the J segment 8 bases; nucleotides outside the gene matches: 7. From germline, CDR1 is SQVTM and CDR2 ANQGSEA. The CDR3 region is CSVERGSRYEQFF. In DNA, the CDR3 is TGCAGCGTTGAGCGGGGGAGTCGATATGAGCAGTTCTTC.

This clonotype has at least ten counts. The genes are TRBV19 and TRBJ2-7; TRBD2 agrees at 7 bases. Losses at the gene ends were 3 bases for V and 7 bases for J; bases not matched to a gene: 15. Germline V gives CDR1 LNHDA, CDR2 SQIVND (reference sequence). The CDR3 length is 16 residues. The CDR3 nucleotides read TGTGCCAGTAGTATCTCGGCTCTGGCGGGGGTGGGGGAGCAGTACTTC. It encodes CASSISALAGVGEQYF.

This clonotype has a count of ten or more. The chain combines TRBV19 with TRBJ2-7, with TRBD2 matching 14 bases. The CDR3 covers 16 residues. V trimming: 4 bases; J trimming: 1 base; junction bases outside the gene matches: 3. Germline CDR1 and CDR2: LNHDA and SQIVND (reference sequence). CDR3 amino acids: CASSSGTSGSSYEQYF. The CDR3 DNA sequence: TGTGCCAGTAGTAGCGGGACTAGCGGGAGTTCCTACGAGCAGTACTTC.